A selection of T cell receptor beta chains follows, all from one sample in a study of CD8+ T cells in alopecia areata. Libraries were prepared by immunoSEQ multiplex PCR; TCRdb keeps only in-frame clonotypes and omits some of them. The top ten clones hold around 29% of a sample with about 23,000 clones, 52% of them seen once. Input material: NKG2D-high CD8+ T cells sorted from blood. These receptor sequences come from a human donor with alopecia areata. CDR3s include the opening cysteine and the closing phenylalanine or tryptophan. The order of the fields is V gene, D gene, J gene, clone size, CDR3 protein, CDR3 DNA. The D gene is left open where the match is weak. Clone size is stated in some rows and not others, as once, few, many or a class when expanded.

V: TRBV19
D: .
J: TRBJ2-1
size: .
CDR3: CASSPGGNEQFF
DNA: TGTGCCAGTAGCCCCGGCGGCAATGAGCAGTTCTTC

V: TRBV19
D: TRBD2
J: TRBJ2-1
size: few
CDR3: CASSPLSSGRVYNEQFF
DNA: TGTGCCAGCAGCCCTCTCTCTAGCGGGAGGGTCTACAATGAGCAGTTCTTC

V: TRBV28
D: .
J: TRBJ2-7
size: .
CDR3: CASSLLGRKPYEQYF
DNA: TGTGCCAGCAGTTTATTGGGTCGAAAGCCCTACGAGCAGTACTTC

V: TRBV27
D: TRBD1
J: TRBJ2-1
size: .
CDR3: CASSYLLTGPSYNEQFF
DNA: TGTGCCAGCAGTTACTTACTGACAGGGCCCTCCTACAATGAGCAGTTCTTC

V: TRBV9
D: .
J: TRBJ2-3
size: few
CDR3: CASGAGATTDTQYF
DNA: TGTGCCAGCGGGGCAGGGGCGACCACAGATACGCAGTATTTT

V: TRBV28
D: TRBD1
J: TRBJ1-5
size: .
CDR3: CASSRGTGASNQPQHF
DNA: TGTGCCAGCAGCCGGGGGACAGGGGCTAGCAATCAGCCCCAGCATTTT

V: TRBV5-1
D: TRBD1
J: TRBJ1-1
size: .
CDR3: CASSATGGLWNEAFF
DNA: TGCGCCAGCAGCGCCACAGGGGGGCTTTGGAATGAAGCTTTCTTT

V: TRBV27
D: .
J: TRBJ2-5
size: .
CDR3: CASRRFPGGEETQYF
DNA: TGTGCCAGCAGGAGATTTCCAGGGGGGGAAGAGACCCAGTACTTC

V: TRBV7-9
D: .
J: TRBJ2-5
size: few
CDR3: CASSPLWIPDQETQYF
DNA: TGTGCCAGCAGCCCCCTCTGGATCCCAGACCAAGAGACCCAGTACTTC

V: TRBV28
D: .
J: TRBJ2-5
size: .
CDR3: CASSFWKETQYF
DNA: TGTGCCAGCAGTTTTTGGAAAGAGACCCAGTACTTC

V: TRBV28
D: TRBD1
J: TRBJ2-7
size: .
CDR3: CASSFRGYEQYF
DNA: TGTGCCAGCAGCTTCAGGGGGTACGAGCAGTACTTC

V: TRBV7-6
D: .
J: TRBJ2-7
size: few
CDR3: CASSLRGFFEQYF
DNA: TGTGCCAGCAGCCTCCGGGGCTTTTTCGAGCAGTACTTC

V: TRBV7-8
D: .
J: TRBJ1-1
size: .
CDR3: CASSPGGRDTEAFF
DNA: TGTGCCAGCAGCCCCGGAGGGAGGGACACTGAAGCTTTCTTT

V: TRBV13
D: .
J: TRBJ1-1
size: .
CDR3: CASSLGGANTEAFF
DNA: TGTGCCAGCAGCTTAGGGGGAGCAAACACTGAAGCTTTCTTT

V: TRBV7-3
D: .
J: TRBJ2-1
size: .
CDR3: CASSLGGGNEQFF
DNA: TGTGCCAGCAGCTTAGGGGGCGGAAATGAGCAGTTCTTC

V: TRBV10-1
D: TRBD1
J: TRBJ1-2
size: few
CDR3: CASSEGQGGGYTF
DNA: TGCGCCAGCAGTGAGGGACAGGGGGGAGGCTACACCTTC

V: TRBV27
D: .
J: TRBJ2-1
size: few
CDR3: CASSSTARFPRNEQFF
DNA: TGTGCCAGCAGTTCAACCGCTCGGTTCCCCAGGAATGAGCAGTTCTTC

V: TRBV14
D: TRBD1
J: TRBJ1-1
size: .
CDR3: CASSQLGGGTEAFF
DNA: TGTGCCAGCAGCCAATTAGGGGGCGGCACTGAAGCTTTCTTT

V: TRBV13
D: .
J: TRBJ2-7
size: .
CDR3: CASSLEGDPYEQYF
DNA: TGTGCCAGCAGCTTAGAGGGGGATCCCTACGAGCAGTACTTC

V: TRBV5-1
D: .
J: TRBJ2-3
size: few
CDR3: CASSLELTGSVGDTQYF
DNA: TGCGCCAGCAGCTTGGAACTGACGGGCTCAGTTGGAGATACGCAGTATTTT

V: TRBV2
D: .
J: TRBJ2-1
size: few
CDR3: CASILTYNEQFF
DNA: TGTGCCAGCATTCTTACCTACAATGAGCAGTTCTTC

V: TRBV5-6
D: .
J: TRBJ2-2
size: .
CDR3: CASSLSLAPGELFF
DNA: TGTGCCAGCAGCTTGAGTCTAGCCCCCGGGGAGCTGTTTTTT

V: TRBV28
D: .
J: TRBJ2-1
size: .
CDR3: CASGLSYNEQFF
DNA: TGTGCCAGTGGACTGTCCTACAATGAGCAGTTCTTC

V: TRBV28
D: TRBD2
J: TRBJ2-3
size: .
CDR3: CASSSTSGPDTQYF
DNA: TGTGCCAGCAGTTCGACTAGCGGACCAGATACGCAGTATTTT

V: TRBV14
D: .
J: TRBJ1-1
size: few
CDR3: CASSLPGRVDTEAFF
DNA: TGTGCCAGCAGCCTACCGGGACGGGTGGACACTGAAGCTTTCTTT

V: TRBV2
D: .
J: TRBJ1-1
size: once
CDR3: CASTLGGTEAFF
DNA: TGTGCCAGCACGCTAGGGGGCACTGAAGCTTTCTTT

V: TRBV5-1
D: .
J: TRBJ2-3
size: once
CDR3: CASRGDTSSTDTQYF
DNA: TGCGCCAGCAGAGGAGACACATCGAGCACAGATACGCAGTATTTT

V: TRBV13
D: .
J: TRBJ2-2
size: .
CDR3: CASSAQDGELFF
DNA: TGTGCCAGCAGCGCTCAGGACGGGGAGCTGTTTTTT

V: TRBV28
D: TRBD2
J: TRBJ2-7
size: .
CDR3: CASSLSAGRTLYEQYF
DNA: TGTGCCAGCAGTCTCTCAGCGGGACGGACCCTATACGAGCAGTACTTC

V: TRBV27
D: .
J: TRBJ2-7
size: once
CDR3: CASSNLPPYEQYF
DNA: TGTGCCAGCAGCAACCTCCCGCCCTACGAGCAGTACTTC

V: TRBV6-6
D: .
J: TRBJ2-1
size: .
CDR3: CASSYPASPSYNEQFF
DNA: TGTGCCAGCAGTTACCCCGCCTCCCCATCCTACAATGAGCAGTTCTTC

V: TRBV13
D: .
J: TRBJ1-2
size: .
CDR3: CASSLPGPNYGYTF
DNA: TGTGCCAGCAGCTTACCAGGGCCTAACTATGGCTACACCTTC

V: TRBV27
D: .
J: TRBJ2-1
size: .
CDR3: CASSLRGGGNEQFF
DNA: TGTGCCAGCAGTTTAAGGGGCGGAGGCAATGAGCAGTTCTTC

V: TRBV27
D: .
J: TRBJ1-1
size: .
CDR3: CASSRPGREAFF
DNA: TGTGCCAGCAGTCGCCCCGGGCGTGAAGCTTTCTTT

V: TRBV5-4
D: .
J: TRBJ2-3
size: few
CDR3: CASSFDSDTQYF
DNA: TGTGCCAGCAGCTTCGATTCAGATACGCAGTATTTT

V: TRBV28
D: .
J: TRBJ1-1
size: .
CDR3: CASSEYSAEAFF
DNA: TGTGCCAGCAGTGAATACAGTGCTGAAGCTTTCTTT

V: TRBV19
D: TRBD1
J: TRBJ2-5
size: few
CDR3: CASSRDRAGLEETQYF
DNA: TGTGCCAGTAGTAGAGACAGGGCGGGTTTGGAAGAGACCCAGTACTTC

V: TRBV13
D: .
J: TRBJ1-1
size: few
CDR3: CASSLVTSRNTEAFF
DNA: TGTGCCAGCAGCTTGGTTACGTCGAGGAACACTGAAGCTTTCTTT

V: TRBV13
D: .
J: TRBJ2-3
size: .
CDR3: CASSHPTWDTQYF
DNA: TGTGCCAGCAGCCATCCCACCTGGGATACGCAGTATTTT

V: TRBV5-4
D: .
J: TRBJ2-7
size: few
CDR3: CASSLITQGFEQYF
DNA: TGTGCCAGCAGCTTAATTACCCAGGGTTTCGAGCAGTACTTC

V: TRBV23-1
D: .
J: TRBJ1-1
size: .
CDR3: CASSQRVSGTEAFF
DNA: TGCGCCAGCAGTCAACGGGTGTCCGGCACTGAAGCTTTCTTT

V: TRBV28
D: TRBD1
J: TRBJ1-2
size: .
CDR3: CASAHPSPGQGWSDGYTF
DNA: TGTGCCAGCGCTCACCCCTCACCGGGACAGGGATGGTCCGATGGCTACACCTTC

V: TRBV7-9
D: .
J: TRBJ2-7
size: .
CDR3: CASSSPRGGTFYEQYF
DNA: TGTGCCAGCAGCTCCCCTAGGGGCGGGACTTTCTACGAGCAGTACTTC

V: TRBV28
D: TRBD2
J: TRBJ2-3
size: .
CDR3: CASSLAEMVAGSLTQYF
DNA: TGTGCCAGCAGTTTAGCCGAAATGGTAGCGGGTTCTCTCACGCAGTATTTT

V: TRBV28
D: .
J: TRBJ1-1
size: .
CDR3: CASSWMAMNTEAFF
DNA: TGTGCCAGCAGTTGGATGGCCATGAACACTGAAGCTTTCTTT

V: TRBV5-5
D: .
J: TRBJ2-3
size: few
CDR3: CASSVYWAGPDTQYF
DNA: TGTGCCAGCAGCGTCTACTGGGCGGGACCAGATACGCAGTATTTT

V: TRBV4-1
D: .
J: TRBJ1-2
size: .
CDR3: CASSLGTVYGYTF
DNA: TGCGCCAGCAGCCTAGGGACGGTCTATGGCTACACCTTC

V: TRBV27
D: .
J: TRBJ1-2
size: .
CDR3: CASSLSSGSNGYTF
DNA: TGTGCCAGCAGTTTATCGTCCGGGAGCAATGGCTACACCTTC